A selection of T cell receptor beta chains follows, all from one sample in a study of OX40 agonist ivuxolimab in advanced cancers. The repertoire was sequenced with immunoSEQ multiplex PCR; TCRdb's copy has only in-frame clones and lacks some. The sample has around 70,000 clones, approximately 86% seen once; the top ten hold approximately 2.6%. The material was CD4+ or CD8+ T cells sorted from blood, obtained in a trial of the OX40 agonist ivuxolimab. Receptors were obtained from an adult with an advanced solid tumor such as melanoma, head and neck, liver or kidney cancer. CDR3s include the opening cysteine and the closing phenylalanine or tryptophan. Fields, in order: V gene, D gene, J gene, clone size, CDR3 DNA, CDR3 protein. D genes are given only for firm matches. Where a row states a size, it is once, few, many or the class of an expanded clone; other rows omit it.

v_gene: TRBV2
d_gene: -
j_gene: TRBJ2-5
abundance: -
CDR3nt: TGTGCCAGCAGCGCAACTAGAATCGGAGAGACCCAGTACTTC
CDR3aa: CASSATRIGETQYF

v_gene: TRBV7-2
d_gene: -
j_gene: TRBJ2-2
abundance: -
CDR3nt: TGTGCCAGCAGCCCCACCTCTGGGGGGAGCGGGGAGCTGTTTTTT
CDR3aa: CASSPTSGGSGELFF

v_gene: TRBV6-1
d_gene: -
j_gene: TRBJ2-1
abundance: -
CDR3nt: TGTGCCAGCAGTGAGAATCCTCAGTGGTTCTTC
CDR3aa: CASSENPQWFF

v_gene: TRBV19
d_gene: TRBD1
j_gene: TRBJ2-6
abundance: once
CDR3nt: TGTGCCAGTAGGGACAGGGGGTTGCTTGGGGCCAACGTCCTGACTTTC
CDR3aa: CASRDRGLLGANVLTF

v_gene: TRBV29-1
d_gene: -
j_gene: TRBJ2-1
abundance: -
CDR3nt: TGCAGCGTTTCATCCGCCCGAGAGGGTGAGCAGTTCTTC
CDR3aa: CSVSSAREGEQFF

v_gene: TRBV6-5
d_gene: -
j_gene: TRBJ1-1
abundance: -
CDR3nt: TGTGCCAGCAGTTACCGGGGGACAAACACTGAAGCTTTCTTT
CDR3aa: CASSYRGTNTEAFF

v_gene: TRBV7-3
d_gene: -
j_gene: TRBJ2-1
abundance: -
CDR3nt: TGTGCCAGCGGTCGGGGGTCTCATAATGAGCAGTTCTTC
CDR3aa: CASGRGSHNEQFF

v_gene: TRBV30
d_gene: TRBD2
j_gene: TRBJ2-5
abundance: -
CDR3nt: TGTGCCTGGACTGGGGCGGGAGCTGCGGCCCAGTACTTC
CDR3aa: CAWTGAGAAAQYF

v_gene: TRBV6-5
d_gene: -
j_gene: TRBJ1-2
abundance: -
CDR3nt: TGTGCCAGCAGTTACTCAGGGAACTATGGCTACACCTTC
CDR3aa: CASSYSGNYGYTF

v_gene: TRBV5-6
d_gene: -
j_gene: TRBJ1-5
abundance: -
CDR3nt: TGTGCCAGCAGCTTCGGGATGAATCAGCCCCAGCATTTT
CDR3aa: CASSFGMNQPQHF